This T cell receptor (beta chain) derives from a study of blood T cell repertoires in COVID-19. On the study more broadly: Sites in the United States, Italy and Spain provided acute and convalescent COVID-19 samples.

Using immunoSEQ multiplex PCR, the repertoire was profiled, and TCRdb retains in-frame clones only, with some absent. The sample carries about 300,000 clones, under 90% recorded once. CDR1 DFQATT and CDR2 SNEGSKA come from the germline V gene (reference sequence). J was trimmed by 15 bases and V by 6 bases; bases with no gene match: 4. The CDR3 has 11 residues. The chain is built from TRBV20-1 and TRBJ2-1; 14 bases align to TRBD2. The sample consisted of peripheral blood. The TCR comes from a woman in her twenties or thirties with COVID-19, enrolled during active disease. The CDR3 region is CSAKGLAGAFF. As DNA, the CDR3 is TGCAGTGCCAAGGGACTAGCGGGGGCGTTCTTC.